This T cell receptor beta chain emerged from a study of blood T cell repertoires in COVID-19. Study-level information: Collection of acute and convalescent COVID-19 samples took place in the United States, Italy and Spain. Sources were T cells, B-cell-depleted T cells, or PBMCs; the material itself was cDNA or gDNA.

In the original workflow: Amplification of reference gene primers was used by the study to estimate nucleated cell counts. Using immunoSEQ multiplex PCR, the repertoire was profiled, and TCRdb retains in-frame clones only, with some absent. Clone size and the V and J calls come from that table; the DNA yielded D and trimming. This sample has 200,000 to 300,000 clones; about 91% occur once, and the top ten carry approximately 1.4%. Trimming removed 3 bases from V and 0 bases from J, with 15 bases in between. The CDR3 covers 16 residues. CDR1 and CDR2 from the germline V gene are SGHDT and YYEEEE. Material for sequencing was peripheral blood. The rearrangement uses TRBV5-6 and TRBJ1-1, with D perhaps TRBD1 (5 bases). The receptor comes from a man at least 80 years old with acute or convalescent COVID-19. CDR3 in amino acids: CASSSLGGVLNTEAFF. The DNA for the CDR3 is TGTGCCAGCAGCTCACTTGGGGGGGTCTTGAACACTGAAGCTTTCTTT.